The 22 T cell receptor beta chains in this list originate from one sample, sequenced in a study of cytomegalovirus exposure and HLA in healthy donors (TCRdb year 2017). Library preparation employed the immunoSEQ multiplex PCR assay. For the multiplex PCR, a mixture combining 60 forward primers for TCR Vbeta segments and 13 reverse primers for TCR Jbeta segments was used. TCRdb mirrors the immuneACCESS table, restricted to in-frame sequences. Some clones are absent from its copies; in checked studies, under half trace to an unresolved V gene, and the reason for the others is unknown. The sample includes around 200,000 clones, with approximately 82% observed a single time. More than 8.5% of the sample goes to the ten largest clones. Sequences were obtained from PBMCs. The receptors come from a woman aged 45-60 years in good health and CMV-seropositive.

The gene calls are TRBV5-4 and TRBJ1-4; 8 nucleotides agree with TRBD1. Trimming took 2 bases from V and 8 from J; bases not matched to a gene: 5. CDR3 length equals 14 residues. Looked up from germline, CDR1 is SGHNT and CDR2 is YYREEE (reference sequence). CDR3 bases: TGTGCCAGCAGCTTTGGCAGGGGGCGGGAAAAACTGTTTTTT. This gives the protein CASSFGRGREKLFF.

This rearrangement joins TRBV5-6 to TRBJ1-2, with D possibly TRBD1 on 5 matching bases. The germline CDR1 and CDR2 sequences are SGHDT and YYEEEE. The CDR3 sequence is 12 residues long. V gave up 4 bases and J gave up 10 bases, with 14 bases separating them. For the CDR3, the DNA is TGTGCCAGCAGCCGTGGGGCCTTTGACTACACCTTC. Translated, it gives CASSRGAFDYTF.

V usage is TRBV27 and J usage is TRBJ2-5; the match to TRBD1 covers 11 bases. The end of the DNA aligns better with TRBJ2-7, so the J call may be wrong. CDR3 length: 15 amino acids. Germline loops: CDR1 MNHEY, CDR2 SMNVEV (reference sequence). CDR3 DNA: TGTGCCAGCACCCCGGGGGGACAGGGGGTCTACGAGCAGTACTTC. Translation: CASTPGGQGVYEQYF.

This chain connects TRBV6-5 to TRBJ1-1; TRBD1 is a possible D gene (6 bases). Germline V lookup: CDR1 MNHEY, CDR2 SVGAGI. The V end was cut by 5 bases, the J end by 5 bases, with 12 bases between. This CDR3 region has 13 residues. Here the CDR3 reads CASSNTRGTEAFF. The CDR3 DNA sequence: TGTGCCAGCAGTAACACGAGGGGGACTGAAGCTTTCTTT.

V gene TRBV7-2 combines with J gene TRBJ1-5; no definite D call. The V end lost 1 base, the J end lost 0 bases, and 10 bases lay between the germline ends. This CDR3 contains 16 residues. Per germline, CDR1 SGHTA and CDR2 FQGNSA. The CDR3 nucleotides are TGTGCCAGCAGCTTAGTAGGCGGGATTAGCAATCAGCCCCAGCATTTT. Encoded protein: CASSLVGGISNQPQHF.

The chain is built from TRBV6-6 and TRBJ2-7; the match to TRBD1 covers 7 bases. Per the germline V gene, CDR1 is MNHNY and CDR2 is SVGAGI (reference sequence). Losses at the gene ends were 2 bases for V and 2 bases for J; bases not matched to a gene: 3. The CDR3 consists of 14 residues. The CDR3 nucleotides are TGTGCCAGCAGTTACGCAACAGGGGCCTACGAGCAGTACTTC. Translated: CASSYATGAYEQYF.

This sequence joins TRBV6-6 and TRBJ1-6; 10 positions match TRBD1. Trimming removed 6 bases from V and 10 bases from J; junction bases left unmatched: 6. CDR1 is MNHNY, CDR2 SVGAGI, per germline (reference sequence). The CDR3 is 14 amino acids. CDR3 sequence: CASSAGQGGSPLHF. The CDR3 bases are TGTGCCAGCAGCGCCGGACAGGGGGGCTCACCCCTCCACTTT.

The CDR3 DNA sequence: TGTGCCAGTAGTATGGAACTAGGGAGCAATCAGCCCCAGCATTTT. Protein product: CASSMELGSNQPQHF. The chain carries TRBV19 and TRBJ1-5, with no clear D. Per the germline V gene, CDR1 is LNHDA and CDR2 is SQIVND (reference sequence). V dropped 3 bases and J dropped 1 base, with 10 bases sitting between them. This CDR3 contains 15 residues.

The chain joins TRBV5-1 to TRBJ2-5; D remains ambiguous. With 4 bases removed from V and 1 base from J, the gap between germline ends came to 8 bases. CDR3 size: 13 residues. Per germline, CDR1 SGHRS and CDR2 YFSETQ. The DNA for the CDR3 is TGCGCCAGCAGCGCAACTACCCAAGAGACCCAGTACTTC. It is translated as CASSATTQETQYF.

The CDR3 loop is CAISEEAGSYNEQFF. CDR3 DNA sequence: TGTGCCATCAGTGAGGAGGCGGGGTCCTACAATGAGCAGTTCTTC. J is TRBJ2-1 and V is TRBV10-3; D perhaps matches TRBD2 (6 bases). CDR3 length equals 15 residues. Trimming pared 2 bases from V and 1 base from J, leaving 9 bases between. Germline V gene lookup returns CDR1 ENHRY and CDR2 SYGVKD.

Written as DNA, the CDR3 is TGTGCCAGTATCCCAGGGGGCGCCGAGAGCAATCAGCCCCAGCATTTT. This encodes CASIPGGAESNQPQHF. The chain couples TRBV19 to TRBJ1-5; 8 positions agree with TRBD1. The CDR3 is 16 residues long. Germline lookup yields CDR1 LNHDA and CDR2 SQIVND (reference sequence). The ends lost 7 bases at V and 1 base at J; junction bases unmatched: 9. Full variable domain (missing parts from reference TRBV19 and TRBJ1-5): DGGITQSPKYLFRKEGQNVTLSCEQNLNHDAMYWYRQDPGQGLRLIYYSQIVNDFQKGDIAEGYSVSREKKESFPLTVTSAQKNPTAFYLCASIPGGAESNQPQHFGDGTRLSIL.

The genes are TRBV29-1 and TRBJ1-2; D call uncertain. The CDR3 has 12 amino acids. V lost 4 bases and J lost 2, with 8 bases in between. CDR1 SQVTM and CDR2 ANQGSEA come from the germline V gene. CDR3 nucleotides: TGCAGCGTTGCATACTCAAACTATGGCTACACCTTC. This sequence encodes CSVAYSNYGYTF.

J is TRBJ1-1 and V is TRBV18; TRBD1 might be the D (6 bases). Germline CDR1 KGHSH, CDR2 LQKENI. This CDR3 has 14 amino acids. V was pared by 4 bases and J by 1 base, with 10 bases between. In DNA form, the CDR3 reads TGTGCCAGCTCACAGCAGGGACAGAACACTGAAGCTTTCTTT. Residues: CASSQQGQNTEAFF.

CDR3 sequence: CASSSTANSPLHF. The DNA for the CDR3 is TGTGCCAGCAGCTCGACAGCAAATTCACCCCTCCACTTT. This rearrangement joins TRBV5-6 to TRBJ1-6, with D possibly matching TRBD1 (5 bases). Trimming took off 3 bases at V and 7 bases at J, with 8 bases between the two ends. This CDR3 is built from 13 residues. CDR1 SGHDT and CDR2 YYEEEE come from the germline V gene.

Only one count was recorded for this clone. The CDR3 reads CASSLGTQRPRSQHF. CDR3 coding DNA: TGTGCCAGCAGTTTAGGGACACAAAGGCCGCGGTCCCAGCATTTT. V is TRBV28 and J is TRBJ1-5; the D gene is possibly TRBD1 (6 bases). This CDR3 region has 15 residues. CDR1 is MDHEN and CDR2 is SYDVKM in the germline V gene. The V gene lost 2 bases and the J gene lost 11 bases, with 19 bases spanning the gap. The full variable domain, rest sourced from reference TRBV28 and TRBJ1-5, is DVKVTQSSRYLVKRTGEKVFLECVQDMDHENMFWYRQDPGLGLRLIYFSYDVKMKEKGDIPEGYSVSREKKERFSLILESASTNQTSMYLCASSLGTQRPRSQHFGDGTRLSIL.

The V and J genes are TRBV7-9 and TRBJ1-2, with D maybe TRBD1 (5 bases). The CDR3 covers 15 residues. Trimming took off 5 bases at V and 8 bases at J, with 21 bases between the two ends. From germline, CDR1 is SEHNR and CDR2 FQNEAQ (reference sequence). As DNA, the CDR3 is TGTGCCAGCAGCCATAACAAACCCTCAGGGTCGGGCTACACCTTC. Translation gives CASSHNKPSGSGYTF. Together with reference TRBV7-9 and TRBJ1-2, the CDR3 gives the full variable domain: DTGVSQNPRHKITKRGQNVTFRCDPISEHNRLYWYRQTLGQGPEFLTYFQNEAQLEKSRLLSDRFSAERPKGSFSTLEIQRTEQGDSAMYLCASSHNKPSGSGYTFGSGTRLTVV.

The rearrangement links TRBV5-1 to TRBJ2-5, with D uncertain. CDR1 and CDR2 from the germline V gene are SGHRS and YFSETQ. The V gene lost 0 bases and the J gene lost 5 bases, with 14 bases spanning the gap. The CDR3 extends over 15 amino acids. The CDR3 spells CASSLVPQPEETQYF. CDR3 nucleotides: TGCGCCAGCAGCTTGGTCCCCCAGCCGGAGGAGACCCAGTACTTC.

The rearrangement links TRBV6-5 to TRBJ2-7, with 7 bases that match TRBD1. The CDR3 runs to 15 residues. Germline-derived CDR1 and CDR2 are MNHEY and SVGAGI. V shed 5 bases, J shed 3 bases, and the junction held 10 bases outside the gene matches. Here the CDR3 reads CASSPVSGGGYEQYF. CDR3 sequence (DNA): TGTGCCAGCAGTCCGGTATCAGGGGGTGGCTACGAGCAGTACTTC.

V usage is TRBV5-4 and J usage is TRBJ1-2; TRBD1 aligns across 9 bases. CDR3 length: 15 amino acids. Germline V CDR1 and CDR2: SGHNT, YYREEE (reference sequence). With V trimmed by 3 bases and J by 4 bases, 7 bases remained unmatched. The CDR3 spells CASSWGQGWGYGYTF. CDR3 sequence (DNA): TGTGCCAGCAGCTGGGGACAGGGCTGGGGCTATGGCTACACCTTC.

The rearrangement links TRBV18 to TRBJ1-1; 8 bases line up with TRBD1. The CDR3 spans 15 residues. CDR1 and CDR2 (germline): KGHSH, LQKENI. V trimming: 2 bases; J trimming: 11 bases; junction bases outside the gene matches: 13. CDR3 residues: CASSPGRLQGGGAFF. DNA for the CDR3: TGTGCCAGCTCACCAGGGCGATTACAGGGGGGAGGTGCTTTCTTT.

This clone was seen a few times. The chain employs TRBV19 and TRBJ1-5, with 9 bases identical to TRBD1. Germline values: CDR1 LNHDA, CDR2 SQIVND (reference sequence). The CDR3 runs to 13 residues. The trim removed 3 bases at V and 6 bases at J, leaving 0 bases unmatched. The CDR3 protein is CASSMDRGQPQHF. The CDR3 DNA reads TGTGCCAGTAGTATGGACAGGGGTCAGCCCCAGCATTTT.

The rearrangement joins TRBV18 to TRBJ1-4, with a possible D match to TRBD1 (6 bases). Germline V gene data show CDR1 as KGHSH and CDR2 as LQKENI. This CDR3 comprises 15 residues. The V end lost 5 bases, the J end lost 0 bases, and 10 bases lay between the germline ends. The CDR3 DNA follows: TGTGCCAGCTCAACGTCAGGGGCAACTAATGAAAAACTGTTTTTT. Translated, it gives CASSTSGATNEKLFF.